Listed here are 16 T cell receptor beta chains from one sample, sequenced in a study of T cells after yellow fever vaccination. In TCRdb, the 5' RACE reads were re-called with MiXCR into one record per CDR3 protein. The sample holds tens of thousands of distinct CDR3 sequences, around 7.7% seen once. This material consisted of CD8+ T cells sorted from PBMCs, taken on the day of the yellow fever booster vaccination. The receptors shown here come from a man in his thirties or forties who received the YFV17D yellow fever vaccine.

This chain's CDR3 is CASSLAGQSYEQYF. The DNA of the CDR3 is TGTGCCAGCAGCTTAGCGGGACAATCCTACGAGCAGTACTTC. The chain carries TRBV7-6 and TRBJ2-7; D might be TRBD1 (6 bases). The CDR3 contains 14 residues. From germline, CDR1 is SGHVS and CDR2 FNYEAQ. The germline V and J ends were trimmed by 0 bases and 1 base, with 7 bases remaining between them.

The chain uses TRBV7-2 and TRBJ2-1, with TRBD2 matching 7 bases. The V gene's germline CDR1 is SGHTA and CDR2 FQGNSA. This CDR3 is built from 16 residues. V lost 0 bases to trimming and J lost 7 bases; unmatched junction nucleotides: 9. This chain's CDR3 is CASSLAGGGSRNEQFF. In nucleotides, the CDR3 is TGTGCCAGCAGCTTAGCCGGCGGCGGGAGTAGGAATGAGCAGTTCTTC.

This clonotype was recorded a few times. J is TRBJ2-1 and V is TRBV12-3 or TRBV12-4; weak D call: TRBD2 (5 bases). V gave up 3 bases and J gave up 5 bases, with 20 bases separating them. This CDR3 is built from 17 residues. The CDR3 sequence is CASSFLTSPSPNNEQFF. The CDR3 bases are TGTGCCAGCAGTTTCCTCACTAGTCCCAGCCCCAACAATGAGCAGTTCTTC.

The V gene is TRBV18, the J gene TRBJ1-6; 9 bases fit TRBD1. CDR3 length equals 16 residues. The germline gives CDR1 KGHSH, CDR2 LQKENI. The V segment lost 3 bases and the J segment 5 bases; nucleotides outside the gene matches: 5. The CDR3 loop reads CASSPTGTGNNSPLHF. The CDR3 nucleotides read TGTGCCAGCTCACCGACTGGGACAGGGAATAATTCACCCCTCCACTTT.

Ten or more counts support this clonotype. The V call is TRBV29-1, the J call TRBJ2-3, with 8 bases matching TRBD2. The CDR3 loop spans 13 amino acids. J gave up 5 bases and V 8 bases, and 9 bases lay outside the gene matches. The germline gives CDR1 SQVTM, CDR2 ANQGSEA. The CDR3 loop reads CSKPGLELDTQYF. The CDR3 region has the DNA TGCAGCAAACCGGGACTAGAACTAGATACGCAGTATTTT.

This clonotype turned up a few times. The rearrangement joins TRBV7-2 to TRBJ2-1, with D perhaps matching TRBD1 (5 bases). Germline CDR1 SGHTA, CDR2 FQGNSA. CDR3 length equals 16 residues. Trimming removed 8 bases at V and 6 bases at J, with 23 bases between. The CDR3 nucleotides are TGTGCCAGCCCCCAGGACGCCACACAGGTGGGCAATGAGCAGTTCTTC. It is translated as CASPQDATQVGNEQFF.

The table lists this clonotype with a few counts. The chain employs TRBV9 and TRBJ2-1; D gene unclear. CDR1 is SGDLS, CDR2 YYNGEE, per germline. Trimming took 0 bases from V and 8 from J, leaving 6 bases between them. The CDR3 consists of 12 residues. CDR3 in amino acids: CASSVAFHEQFF. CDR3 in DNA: TGTGCCAGCAGCGTAGCTTTCCATGAGCAGTTCTTC.

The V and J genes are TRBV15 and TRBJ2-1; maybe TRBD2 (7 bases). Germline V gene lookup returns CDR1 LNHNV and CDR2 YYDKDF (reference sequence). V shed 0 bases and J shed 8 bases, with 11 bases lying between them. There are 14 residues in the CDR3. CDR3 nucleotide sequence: TGTGCCACCAGCAGAGATACGGGGGGCGATGAGCAGTTCTTC. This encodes CATSRDTGGDEQFF.

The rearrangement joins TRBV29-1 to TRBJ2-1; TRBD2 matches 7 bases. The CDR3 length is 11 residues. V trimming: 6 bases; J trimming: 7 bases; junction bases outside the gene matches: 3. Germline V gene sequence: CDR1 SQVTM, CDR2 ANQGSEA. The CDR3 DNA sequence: TGCAGCGTGGCGGGAGAGAATGAGCAGTTCTTC. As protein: CSVAGENEQFF.

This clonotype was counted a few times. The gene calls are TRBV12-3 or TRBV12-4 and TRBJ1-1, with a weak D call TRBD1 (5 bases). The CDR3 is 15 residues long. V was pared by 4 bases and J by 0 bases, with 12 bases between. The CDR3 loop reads CASSSLLGVNTEAFF. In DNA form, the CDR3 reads TGTGCCAGCAGTTCGCTGTTGGGGGTGAACACTGAAGCTTTCTTT.

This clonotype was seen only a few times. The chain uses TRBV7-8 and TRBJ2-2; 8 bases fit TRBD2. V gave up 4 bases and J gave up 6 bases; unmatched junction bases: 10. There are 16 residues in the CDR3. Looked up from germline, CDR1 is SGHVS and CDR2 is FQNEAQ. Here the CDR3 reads CASSWSGSSSSGELFF. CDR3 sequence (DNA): TGTGCCAGCAGCTGGAGCGGGAGCTCTTCTTCCGGGGAGCTGTTTTTT.

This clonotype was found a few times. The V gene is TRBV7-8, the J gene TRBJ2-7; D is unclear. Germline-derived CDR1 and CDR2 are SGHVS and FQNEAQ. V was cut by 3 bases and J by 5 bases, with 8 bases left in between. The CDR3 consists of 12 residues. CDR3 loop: CASSLQGNEQYF. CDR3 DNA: TGTGCCAGCAGCTTGCAAGGGAACGAGCAGTACTTC.

CDR3 in amino acids: CSARTGATGELFF. For the CDR3, the DNA is TGCAGTGCTCGGACAGGGGCGACCGGGGAGCTGTTTTTT. The chain joins TRBV20-1 to TRBJ2-2; 9 bases line up with TRBD1. Germline V gives CDR1 DFQATT, CDR2 SNEGSKA (reference sequence). J lost 5 bases, V lost 5 bases, and 3 bases had no gene match. CDR3 length equals 13 residues.

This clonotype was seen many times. CDR3 sequence (DNA): TGCGCCAGCAGTGAGCAACTGGTGGACGAGCAGTTCTTC. It codes for CASSEQLVDEQFF. V is TRBV10-1 and J is TRBJ2-1; no reliable D call. Per germline, CDR1 WNHNN and CDR2 SYGVQD (reference sequence). The CDR3 runs to 13 residues. Trimming pared 2 bases from V and 10 bases from J, leaving 12 bases between.

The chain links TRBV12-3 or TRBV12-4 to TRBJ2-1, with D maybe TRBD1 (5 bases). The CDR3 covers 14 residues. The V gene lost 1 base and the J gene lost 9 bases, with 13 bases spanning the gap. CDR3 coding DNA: TGTGCCAGCAGTTTAGGGCAGGGTGCCGGTGAGCAGTTCTTC. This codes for CASSLGQGAGEQFF.

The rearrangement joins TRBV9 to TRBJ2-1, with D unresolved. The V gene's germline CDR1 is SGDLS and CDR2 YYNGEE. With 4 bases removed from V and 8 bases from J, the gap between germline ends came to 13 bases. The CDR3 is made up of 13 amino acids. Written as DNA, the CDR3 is TGTGCCAGCAGCCAGGTCCTGAGCGATGAGCAGTTCTTC. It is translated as CASSQVLSDEQFF.